The entry that follows covers one T cell receptor (beta chain) sequence. Its target is not known. These data come from a study of shared clonotypes between healthy human individuals. About the study: For every donor, three CD4 naive, three CD4 memory, two CD8 naive and one CD8 memory plates were used. Study-wide results and caveats: When naive CD4 clonotypes were compared across a few donors, 5% to 5.5% were shared.

Every immunoSEQ plate was one replicate of a subset's evenly spread DNA. TCRdb's copy holds only in-frame clones and misses some; the assay was immunoSEQ multiplex PCR. The table records about a million clones, roughly 80% of them present only once. Splitting of CD4+ cells produced CD45RA+ naive and CD45RA-negative memory subsets. This CDR3 spans 14 amino acids. Trimming pared 3 bases from V and 5 bases from J, leaving 13 bases between. CDR1 and CDR2 from the germline V gene are SGHVS and FNYEAQ. The V and J genes are TRBV7-6 and TRBJ1-1; no definite D call. The receptor comes from a man between 18 and 35 years old in good health. Some clones in this sample may be carry-over from other donors' samples. The sample taken for sequencing was memory CD4+ T cells from PBMCs. As for subset: CD45RA-negative fraction. This CDR3 reads CASSLASRKTEAFF. DNA for the CDR3: TGTGCCAGCAGCTTGGCCTCTAGAAAGACTGAAGCTTTCTTT.